A single T cell receptor beta chain is shown here with its context. Assay used: immunoSEQ multiplex PCR; TCRdb lists only in-frame clones, some missing. This sample yields 45,000 to 70,000 clones, of which 80% to 95% are seen a single time; 0.8% to 1% belongs to the top ten. This entry comes from a study of control samples from healthy donors and cancer patients. Looked up from germline, CDR1 is MNHEY and CDR2 is SVGAGI. J lost 9 bases, V lost 6 bases, and 8 bases had no gene match. The CDR3 covers 14 residues. The sequence came from a man younger than 45 with colorectal cancer. The material sequenced was PBMCs. The genes are TRBV6-5 and TRBJ1-6, with TRBD1 matching 7 bases. The DNA of the CDR3 is TGTGCCAGCAGGTCGAACAGGGGCGGTTCACCCCTCCACTTT. This sequence encodes CASRSNRGGSPLHF.